This T cell receptor beta chain was found in a study of early T cells in non-severe SARS-CoV-2 infection (dated by TCRdb to the early 2020s). About the investigation overall: TCR sequencing used bulk RNA from unsorted whole blood, so alpha and beta chains could not be paired. General conclusions and limits of the study: VDJdb matching was skewed toward anti-spike CD8 responses and likely underestimated virus-specific expansions, missing private and CD4 specificities.

The study was a case-control design nested within a healthcare worker cohort in London, UK, with weekly nasopharyngeal swab PCR tests and blood sampling. Healthcare workers were recruited during the week of the UK lockdown, between 23 and 31 March 2020, and followed weekly for up to about 15 weeks. Libraries came from 5' RACE. The sequencer was a NextSeq 500. The TCR library protocol attached unique molecular identifiers to individual cDNA molecules to correct for sequencing error and PCR bias. Sequencing covered both TCR alpha and beta chains, and within each sample the abundances of alpha and beta sequences were tightly co-correlated. The source study handled its data this way. V gene, J gene and CDR3 annotation of TCR sequences was performed with Decombinator V4. TCRs were defined as expanded if a significant change between any two time points was detected under a Poisson model with p below 0.0001. Abundances of TCRs were expressed as counts per million after normalisation to the total number of TCRs sequenced in each sample. MAIT TCRs were defined by TRAV1-2 paired with TRAJ12, TRAJ20 or TRAJ33, and iNKT TCRs by TRAV10 paired with TRAJ18. VDJdb, accessed 1 November 2021, was searched for CMV, EBV and SARS-CoV-2 annotated TCRs, with TCRs annotated for multiple antigens excluded. TCRdb redid the processing of the public reads, applying fastp at Q25 and MiXCR, and retained in-frame beta chains. Identical CDR3 protein sequences are pooled into one entry, listed with their most common genes and DNA. The V and J calls were not made by the authors but by TCRdb's processing. The sample records around 20,000 distinct CDR3 sequences, 4% of which are singletons. Of the sample, more than 1.4% is held by the ten largest clones.

The table lists this clonotype with many counts. The antigen it binds to is not known. No base quality information exists; no much larger clone differs at one position. CDR1 and CDR2 are drawn from the germline V gene: LGHNA, YSLEER. V loses 4 bases at its end and J loses 1 base; junction bases beyond the gene matches: 10. Reading from cysteine to phenylalanine, the CDR3 counts 17 amino acids. Only the CDR3 DNA stays, 51 bases, in frame from base 1. This sequence uses TRBV4-3 and TRBJ2-3; 8 nucleotides in the junction match TRBD2. The specimen sequenced was whole blood. This clonotype originated in an adult who was a healthcare worker with PCR-confirmed SARS-CoV-2 infection or an uninfected control (not recorded which). CDR3 protein: CASSRALAVGGTDTQYF. Read as DNA, the sequence is TGCGCCAGCAGCCGCGCACTAGCGGTTGGCGGCACAGATACGCAGTATTTT.